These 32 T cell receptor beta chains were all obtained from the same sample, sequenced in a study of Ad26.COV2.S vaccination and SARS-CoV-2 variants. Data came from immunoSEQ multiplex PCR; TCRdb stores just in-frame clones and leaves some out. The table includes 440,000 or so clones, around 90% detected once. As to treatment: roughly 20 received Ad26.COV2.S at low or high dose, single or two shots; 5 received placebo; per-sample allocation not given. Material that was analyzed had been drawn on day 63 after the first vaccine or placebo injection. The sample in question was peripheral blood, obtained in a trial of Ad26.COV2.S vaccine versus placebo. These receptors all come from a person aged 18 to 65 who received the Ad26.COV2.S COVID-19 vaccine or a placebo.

CDR3 DNA: TGTGCCAGCAGCTTAGGGGCGGCACCAACCTACGAGCAGTACTTC. This translates into CASSLGAAPTYEQYF. V is TRBV7-9 and J is TRBJ2-7; no reliable D call. Germline loops: CDR1 SEHNR, CDR2 FQNEAQ (reference sequence). V lost 1 base and J 2 bases, leaving 12 bases between the germline ends. The CDR3 has 15 amino acids.

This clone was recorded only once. The CDR3 is CASSQDTTNTEAFF. Written as DNA, the CDR3 is TGCGCCAGCAGCCAGGACACTACGAACACTGAAGCTTTCTTT. V gene TRBV4-1 combines with J gene TRBJ1-1; possibly TRBD1 for D (5 bases). The germline V gene has CDR1 MGHRA and CDR2 YSYEKL. There are 14 residues in the CDR3. With 3 bases removed from V and 1 base from J, the gap between germline ends came to 9 bases.

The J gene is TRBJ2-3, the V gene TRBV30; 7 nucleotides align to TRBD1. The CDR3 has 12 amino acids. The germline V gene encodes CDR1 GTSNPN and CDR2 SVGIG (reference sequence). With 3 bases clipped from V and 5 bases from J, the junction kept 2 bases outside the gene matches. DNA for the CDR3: TGTGCCTGGAGGGGGACAGAAGATACGCAGTATTTT. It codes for CAWRGTEDTQYF.

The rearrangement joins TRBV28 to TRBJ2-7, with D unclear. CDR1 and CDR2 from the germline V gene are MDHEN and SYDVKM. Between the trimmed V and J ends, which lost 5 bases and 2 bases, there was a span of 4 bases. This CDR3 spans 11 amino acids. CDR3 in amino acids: CASSRPYEQYF. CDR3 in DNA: TGTGCCAGCAGTCGACCCTACGAGCAGTACTTC.

The DNA of the CDR3 is TGTGCCAGCAGTTGGCCCCGCGCAGGTGAGCAGTTCTTC. The encoded protein is CASSWPRAGEQFF. The chain is built from TRBV12-3 or TRBV12-4 and TRBJ2-1, with D unresolved. The V gene lost 4 bases and the J gene lost 9 bases, with 13 bases spanning the gap. This CDR3 spans 13 amino acids.

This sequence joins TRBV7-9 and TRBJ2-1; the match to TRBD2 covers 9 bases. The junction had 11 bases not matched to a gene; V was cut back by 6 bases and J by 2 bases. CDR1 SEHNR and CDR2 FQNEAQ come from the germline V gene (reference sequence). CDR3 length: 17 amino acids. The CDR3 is CASRPSGKSGAYNEQFF. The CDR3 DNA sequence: TGTGCCAGCAGGCCTAGCGGGAAGAGTGGCGCCTACAATGAGCAGTTCTTC.

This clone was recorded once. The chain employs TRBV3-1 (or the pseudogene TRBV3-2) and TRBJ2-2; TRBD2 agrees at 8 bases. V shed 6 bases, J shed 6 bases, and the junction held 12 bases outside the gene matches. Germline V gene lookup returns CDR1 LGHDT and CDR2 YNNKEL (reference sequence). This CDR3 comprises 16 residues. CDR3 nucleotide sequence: TGTGCCAGCAGTACTAAGCGGGAGAAATGGGCCGGGGAGCTGTTTTTT. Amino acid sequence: CASSTKREKWAGELFF.

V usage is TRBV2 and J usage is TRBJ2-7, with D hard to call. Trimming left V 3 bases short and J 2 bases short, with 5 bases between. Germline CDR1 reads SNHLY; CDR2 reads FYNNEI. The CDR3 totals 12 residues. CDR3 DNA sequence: TGTGCCAGCAGTGATAGCCCCTACGAGCAGTACTTC. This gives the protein CASSDSPYEQYF.

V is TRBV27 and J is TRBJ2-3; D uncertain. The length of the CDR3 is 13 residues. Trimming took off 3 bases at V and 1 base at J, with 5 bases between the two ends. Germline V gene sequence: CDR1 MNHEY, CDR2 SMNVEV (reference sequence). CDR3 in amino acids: CASSFLGTDTQYF. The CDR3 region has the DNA TGTGCCAGCAGTTTTCTCGGCACAGATACGCAGTATTTT.

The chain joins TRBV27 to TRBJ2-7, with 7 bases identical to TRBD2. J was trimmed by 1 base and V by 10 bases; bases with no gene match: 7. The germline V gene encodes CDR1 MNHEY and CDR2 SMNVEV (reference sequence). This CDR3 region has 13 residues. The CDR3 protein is CATKIAGSYEQYF. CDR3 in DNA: TGTGCCACCAAAATAGCGGGTTCCTACGAGCAGTACTTC.

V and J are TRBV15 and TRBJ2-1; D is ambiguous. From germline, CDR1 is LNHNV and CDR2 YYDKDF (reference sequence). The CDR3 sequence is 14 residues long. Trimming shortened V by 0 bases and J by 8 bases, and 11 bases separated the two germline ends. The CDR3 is CATSRDATWDEQFF. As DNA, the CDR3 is TGTGCCACCAGCAGAGATGCTACCTGGGATGAGCAGTTCTTC.

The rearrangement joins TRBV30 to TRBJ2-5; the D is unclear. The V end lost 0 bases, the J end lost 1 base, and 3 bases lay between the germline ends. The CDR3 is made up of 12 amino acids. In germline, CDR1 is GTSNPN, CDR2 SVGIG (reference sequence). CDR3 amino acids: CAWSVLQETQYF. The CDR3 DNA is TGTGCCTGGAGTGTCCTCCAAGAGACCCAGTACTTC.

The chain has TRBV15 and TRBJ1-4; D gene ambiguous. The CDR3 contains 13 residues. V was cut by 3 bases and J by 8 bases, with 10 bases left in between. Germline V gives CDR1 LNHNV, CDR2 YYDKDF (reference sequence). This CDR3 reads CATSSGNREKLFF. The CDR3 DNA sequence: TGTGCCACCAGCAGTGGGAATAGAGAAAAACTGTTTTTT.

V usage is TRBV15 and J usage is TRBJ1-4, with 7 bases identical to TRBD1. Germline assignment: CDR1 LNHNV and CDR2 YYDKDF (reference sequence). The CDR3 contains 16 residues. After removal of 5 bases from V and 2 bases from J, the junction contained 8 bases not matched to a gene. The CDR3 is CATSPRPGQTNEKLFF. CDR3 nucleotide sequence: TGTGCCACCAGCCCGCGCCCGGGACAGACTAATGAAAAACTGTTTTTT.

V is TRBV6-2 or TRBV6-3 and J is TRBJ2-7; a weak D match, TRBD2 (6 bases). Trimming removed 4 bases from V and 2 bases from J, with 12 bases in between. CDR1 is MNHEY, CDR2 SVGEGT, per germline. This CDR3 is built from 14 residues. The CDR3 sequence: CASSSAGFTYEQYF. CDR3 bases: TGTGCCAGCAGTTCCGCGGGATTCACCTACGAGCAGTACTTC.

The CDR3 protein is CSVRLAGGGTGELFF. The CDR3 bases are TGCAGCGTTAGACTAGCGGGAGGGGGCACCGGGGAGCTGTTTTTT. The gene calls are TRBV29-1 and TRBJ2-2, with TRBD2 identical over 14 bases. The V gene end was trimmed by 5 bases and the J gene end by 4 bases; junction bases not matched to a gene: 3. The germline gives CDR1 SQVTM, CDR2 ANQGSEA. CDR3 size: 15 residues.

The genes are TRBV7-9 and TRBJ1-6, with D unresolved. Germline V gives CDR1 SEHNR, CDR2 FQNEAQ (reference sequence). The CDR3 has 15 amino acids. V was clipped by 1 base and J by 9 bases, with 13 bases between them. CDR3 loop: CASSLGEWGISPLHF. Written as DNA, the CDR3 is TGTGCCAGCAGCTTAGGAGAATGGGGAATTTCACCCCTCCACTTT.

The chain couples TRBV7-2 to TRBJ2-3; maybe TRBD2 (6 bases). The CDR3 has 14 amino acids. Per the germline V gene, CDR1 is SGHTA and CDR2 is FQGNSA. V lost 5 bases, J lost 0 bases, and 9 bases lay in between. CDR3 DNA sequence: TGTGCCAGCAGCCAGACTAGTAGCACAGATACGCAGTATTTT. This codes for CASSQTSSTDTQYF. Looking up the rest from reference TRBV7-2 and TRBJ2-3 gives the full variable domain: GAGVSQSPSNKVTEKGKDVELRCDPISGHTALYWYRQSLGQGLEFLIYFQGNSAPDKSGLPSDRFSAERTGGSVSTLTIQRTQQEDSAVYLCASSQTSSTDTQYFGPGTRLTVL.

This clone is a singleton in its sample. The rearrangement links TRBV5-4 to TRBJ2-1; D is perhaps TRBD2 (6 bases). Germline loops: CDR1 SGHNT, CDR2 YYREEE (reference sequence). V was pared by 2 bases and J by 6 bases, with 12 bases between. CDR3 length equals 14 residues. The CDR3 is CASSFLGLLNEQFF. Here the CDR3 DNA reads TGTGCCAGCAGCTTTCTGGGACTTCTCAATGAGCAGTTCTTC.

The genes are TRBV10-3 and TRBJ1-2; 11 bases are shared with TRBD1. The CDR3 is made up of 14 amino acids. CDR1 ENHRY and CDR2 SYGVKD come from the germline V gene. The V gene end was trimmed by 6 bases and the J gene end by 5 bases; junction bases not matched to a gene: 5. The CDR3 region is CAIRLDRGRYGYTF. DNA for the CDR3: TGTGCCATCAGATTGGACAGGGGGCGATATGGCTACACCTTC.

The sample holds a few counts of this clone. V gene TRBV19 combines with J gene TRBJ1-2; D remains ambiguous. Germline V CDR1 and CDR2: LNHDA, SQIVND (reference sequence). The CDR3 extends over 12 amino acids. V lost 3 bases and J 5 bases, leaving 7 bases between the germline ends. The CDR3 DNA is TGTGCCAGTAGTATGACTCCGTATGGCTACACCTTC. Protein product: CASSMTPYGYTF.

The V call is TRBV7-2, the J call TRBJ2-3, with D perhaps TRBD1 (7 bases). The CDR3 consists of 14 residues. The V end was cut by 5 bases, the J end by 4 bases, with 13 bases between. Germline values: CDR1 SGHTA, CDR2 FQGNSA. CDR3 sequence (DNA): TGTGCCAGCAGCATTCAGGGGGGCGCAGATACGCAGTATTTT. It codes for CASSIQGGADTQYF.

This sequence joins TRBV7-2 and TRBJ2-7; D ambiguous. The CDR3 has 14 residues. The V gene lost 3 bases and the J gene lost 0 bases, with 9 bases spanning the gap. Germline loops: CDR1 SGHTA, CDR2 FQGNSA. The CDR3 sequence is CASSLRLISYEQYF. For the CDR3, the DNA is TGTGCCAGCAGCTTGCGACTGATCTCCTACGAGCAGTACTTC.

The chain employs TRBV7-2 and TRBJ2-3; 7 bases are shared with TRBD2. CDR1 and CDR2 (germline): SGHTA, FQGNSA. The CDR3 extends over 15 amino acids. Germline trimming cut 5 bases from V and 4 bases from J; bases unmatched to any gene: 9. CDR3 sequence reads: CASSVGAGSADTQYF. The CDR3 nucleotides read TGTGCCAGCAGCGTCGGAGCGGGAAGCGCAGATACGCAGTATTTT.

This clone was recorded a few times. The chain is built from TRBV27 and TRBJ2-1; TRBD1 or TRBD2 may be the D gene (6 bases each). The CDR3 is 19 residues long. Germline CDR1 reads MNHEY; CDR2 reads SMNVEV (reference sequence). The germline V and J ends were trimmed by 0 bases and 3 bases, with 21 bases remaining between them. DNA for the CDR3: TGTGCCAGCAGTTTATCCGACGCCCCCGGAGGGGGGCTCTACAATGAGCAGTTCTTC. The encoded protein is CASSLSDAPGGGLYNEQFF.

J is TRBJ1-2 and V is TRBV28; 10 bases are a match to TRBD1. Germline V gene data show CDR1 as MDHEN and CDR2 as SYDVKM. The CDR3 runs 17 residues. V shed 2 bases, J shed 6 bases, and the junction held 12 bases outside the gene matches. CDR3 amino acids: CASSLVGGTGEKNGYTF. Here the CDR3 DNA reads TGTGCCAGCAGTTTAGTAGGTGGGACAGGGGAGAAGAATGGCTACACCTTC.

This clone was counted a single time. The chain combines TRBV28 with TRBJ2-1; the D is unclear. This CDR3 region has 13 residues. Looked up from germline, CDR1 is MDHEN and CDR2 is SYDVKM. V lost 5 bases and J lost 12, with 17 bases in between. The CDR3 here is CASSPLMSIGQFF. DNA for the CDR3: TGTGCCAGCAGTCCCCTTATGAGTATTGGGCAGTTCTTC.

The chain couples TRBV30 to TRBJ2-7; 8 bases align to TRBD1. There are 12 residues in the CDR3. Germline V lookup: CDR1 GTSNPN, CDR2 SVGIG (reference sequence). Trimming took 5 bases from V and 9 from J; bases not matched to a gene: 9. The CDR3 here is CAWDRGGIGQYF. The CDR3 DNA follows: TGTGCCTGGGACAGGGGTGGGATCGGGCAGTACTTC.

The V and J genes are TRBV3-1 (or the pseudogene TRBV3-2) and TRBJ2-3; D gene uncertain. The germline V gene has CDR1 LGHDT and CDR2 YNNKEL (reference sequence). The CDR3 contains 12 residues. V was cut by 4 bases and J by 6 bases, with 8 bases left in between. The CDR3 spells CASSLTSDTQYF. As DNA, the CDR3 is TGTGCCAGCAGCCTGACATCGGATACGCAGTATTTT.

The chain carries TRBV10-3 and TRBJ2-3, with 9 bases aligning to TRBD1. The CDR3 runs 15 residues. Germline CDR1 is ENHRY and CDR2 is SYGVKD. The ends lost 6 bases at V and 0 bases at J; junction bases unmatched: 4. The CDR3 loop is CAISEQGASTDTQYF. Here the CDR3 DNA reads TGTGCCATCAGCGAACAGGGGGCCAGCACAGATACGCAGTATTTT.

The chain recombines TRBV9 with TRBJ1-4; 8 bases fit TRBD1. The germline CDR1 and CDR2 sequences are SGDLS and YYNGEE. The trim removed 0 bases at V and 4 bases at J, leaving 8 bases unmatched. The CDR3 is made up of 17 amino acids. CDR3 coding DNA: TGTGCCAGCAGCGTAGGCTTCCTGGACAGGGTTAATGAAAAACTGTTTTTT. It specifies CASSVGFLDRVNEKLFF.

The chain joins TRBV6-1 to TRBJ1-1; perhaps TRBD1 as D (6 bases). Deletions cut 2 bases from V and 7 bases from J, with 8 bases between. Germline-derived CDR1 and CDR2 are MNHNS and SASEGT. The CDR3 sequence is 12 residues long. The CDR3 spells CASSEHRVEAFF. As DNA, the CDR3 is TGTGCCAGCAGTGAACACAGGGTTGAAGCTTTCTTT.